One sample yielded the 9 T cell receptor beta chains listed below, sequenced in a study of cytomegalovirus exposure and HLA in healthy donors. The PCR made use of 60 Vbeta and 13 Jbeta primers. The data were produced by immunoSEQ multiplex PCR, yet TCRdb's version contains in-frame clones alone and is incomplete. This sample has tens of thousands of clones; 70% to 80% occur once, and the top ten carry about 14%. The sample consisted of PBMCs. The receptors come from a middle-aged woman in good health and CMV-seropositive.

The CDR3 is CATSPAGHPQDGAYTF. In nucleotides, the CDR3 is TGTGCCACCAGCCCCGCCGGACATCCTCAAGATGGGGCCTACACCTTC. This chain joins TRBV15 and TRBJ1-2; D may be TRBD1 (5 bases). The CDR3 length is 16 residues. V gave up 5 bases and J gave up 10 bases, with 26 bases separating them. Germline V gene data show CDR1 as LNHNV and CDR2 as YYDKDF (reference sequence). Variable domain in full (rest from reference TRBV15 and TRBJ1-2): DAMVIQNPRYQVTQFGKPVTLSCSQTLNHNVMYWYQQKSSQAPKLLFHYYDKDFNNEADTPDNFQSRRPNTSFCFLDIRSPGLGDTAMYLCATSPAGHPQDGAYTFGSGTRLTVV.

This chain uses TRBV6-1 with TRBJ1-5, with D tentatively TRBD1 (5 bases). The germline V and J ends were trimmed by 1 base and 2 bases, with 9 bases remaining between them. Germline V gene data show CDR1 as MNHNS and CDR2 as SASEGT. The CDR3 covers 15 residues. The CDR3 DNA reads as TGTGCCAGCAGTGAAGGGGAAGGGGGCAATCAGCCCCAGCATTTT. Protein: CASSEGEGGNQPQHF.

This clone came up a few times. The chain is built from TRBV29-1 and TRBJ1-4; D possibly corresponds to TRBD1 (5 bases). Trimming stripped 4 bases from V and 7 bases from J, with 13 bases between. The germline V gene encodes CDR1 SQVTM and CDR2 ANQGSEA. The CDR3 consists of 13 residues. The CDR3 here is CSVAKNGGEKLFF. CDR3 nucleotide sequence: TGCAGCGTTGCAAAGAACGGGGGTGAAAAACTGTTTTTT.

The rearrangement joins TRBV10-3 to TRBJ2-7; D is perhaps TRBD2 (5 bases). Germline CDR1 and CDR2: ENHRY and SYGVKD. The CDR3 is 13 residues long. The V end lost 2 bases, the J end lost 2 bases, and 7 bases lay between the germline ends. The CDR3 DNA follows: TGTGCCATCAGTGAGGAGGGTACCTACGAGCAGTACTTC. Protein product: CAISEEGTYEQYF.

The V call is TRBV6-6, the J call TRBJ1-5, with D hard to call. The V end was cut by 3 bases, the J end by 0 bases, with 9 bases between. Germline V gives CDR1 MNHNY, CDR2 SVGAGI (reference sequence). The CDR3 runs 15 residues. The CDR3 coding sequence is TGTGCCAGCAGTTATAATCCCTATAGCAATCAGCCCCAGCATTTT. This sequence encodes CASSYNPYSNQPQHF.

The chain joins TRBV18 to TRBJ1-1; 10 bases align to TRBD1. The V and J ends lost 3 bases and 4 bases, in that order; junction bases with no gene match: 5. Germline CDR1 is KGHSH and CDR2 is LQKENI. The CDR3 has 15 amino acids. This chain's CDR3 is CASSPLDRGATEAFF. Written as DNA, the CDR3 is TGTGCCAGCTCACCTCTGGACAGGGGGGCCACTGAAGCTTTCTTT.

The chain carries TRBV29-1 and TRBJ2-1; 9 positions match TRBD2. CDR3 length equals 14 residues. Trimming at V came to 4 bases and at J to 4 bases, leaving 5 bases not matched to a gene. Looked up from germline, CDR1 is SQVTM and CDR2 is ANQGSEA. The CDR3 region is CSVARTSAYNEQFF. CDR3 coding DNA: TGCAGCGTTGCGAGGACTAGCGCTTACAATGAGCAGTTCTTC.

The V and J genes are TRBV30 and TRBJ1-1, with a tentative D call TRBD1 (6 bases). The ends were cut back, 4 bases at V and 9 bases at J, with 12 bases in the middle. The germline CDR1 and CDR2 sequences are GTSNPN and SVGIG (reference sequence). The CDR3 runs to 11 residues. Here the CDR3 DNA reads TGTGCCTGGACCGAGGGGACAAAAGCTTTCTTT. Translation: CAWTEGTKAFF.

The gene calls are TRBV19 and TRBJ2-5, with a possible D match to TRBD1 (5 bases). V was pared by 1 base and J by 2 bases, with 5 bases between. The germline CDR1 and CDR2 sequences are LNHDA and SQIVND (reference sequence). The length of the CDR3 is 13 residues. CDR3 loop: CASSIGQQETQYF. CDR3 nucleotide sequence: TGTGCCAGTAGTATAGGACAGCAAGAGACCCAGTACTTC.